These 17 T cell receptor beta chains came from one sample sequenced in a study of vaccination and CD4 T cells after COVID-19 (dated by TCRdb to the early 2020s). Receptors were amplified or captured by PCR. Sequenced on an Illumina iSeq 100. TCR sequencing of DNA from cultured CD4+ T cells used the Oncomine TCR Beta short-read assay at the Johns Hopkins FTIC core. TCRdb passed the public sequencing reads through fastp at Q25 and MiXCR, retaining productive beta sequences. Each CDR3 protein appears once, grouped with its most common genes and DNA. This sample lists about 15,000 distinct CDR3 sequences; around 53% were detected once. About 9.4% of the sample lies in the top ten. Interpreted using the paper, the treatment or condition label stands for: approximately 11-day PBMC culture with coronavirus spike peptide pools or control peptides (ViraFEST assay). The antigens these receptors bind are not known.

The specimen sequenced was CD4+ T cells from blood, cultured in vitro. These receptors were obtained from a human donor who had recovered from COVID-19.

V is TRBV14 and J is TRBJ2-2, with 8 positions matching TRBD1. V lost 0 bases, J lost 1 base, and 1 base stayed unmatched. This CDR3 has 16 amino acids. The germline V gene has CDR1 SGHDN and CDR2 FVKESK. The chain's CDR3 is CASSQDGTGNTGELFF. Here the CDR3 DNA reads TGTGCCAGCAGCCAAGACGGGACAGGGAACACCGGGGAGCTGTTTTTT.

This chain connects TRBV20-1 to TRBJ2-7; 8 bases are shared with TRBD2. This CDR3 is built from 12 residues. The germline gives CDR1 DFQATT, CDR2 SNEGSKA (reference sequence). V lost 6 bases and J lost 4; bases outside the gene matches: 5. For the CDR3, the DNA is TGCAGTGCCAAGCGGGAGCGGTACGAGCAGTACTTC. This sequence encodes CSAKRERYEQYF.

V usage is TRBV6-1 and J usage is TRBJ2-7, with D unclear. V was clipped by 7 bases and J by 0 bases, with 10 bases between them. The CDR3 sequence is 13 residues long. Per germline, CDR1 MNHNS and CDR2 SASEGT. The CDR3 protein is CASNVPSSYEQYF. The CDR3, as DNA: TGTGCCAGCAATGTCCCCAGCTCCTACGAGCAGTACTTC.

The rearrangement links TRBV20-1 to TRBJ1-6, with 7 bases fitting TRBD1. Germline V CDR1 and CDR2: DFQATT, SNEGSKA (reference sequence). With 4 bases clipped from V and 9 bases from J, the junction kept 15 bases outside the gene matches. The CDR3 contains 16 residues. The CDR3 region has the DNA TGCAGTGCTAAGAGGGGACAGCGGGCCTATGGTTCACCCCTCCACTTT. Translating gives CSAKRGQRAYGSPLHF.

This clonotype was counted between two and nine times. The rearrangement uses TRBV5-4 and TRBJ1-1; no clear D gene. V was shortened by 0 bases and J by 11 bases, with 14 bases between the two germline ends. The CDR3 contains 13 residues. The germline V gene has CDR1 SGHNT and CDR2 YYREEE (reference sequence). CDR3 nucleotide sequence: TGTGCCAGCAGCTTGGGGCCTGGGGAGTCGGCTTTCTTT. Amino acids: CASSLGPGESAFF.

Details on this clonotype: Germline is not matched at one junction end, which may reflect a read error. The rearrangement joins TRBV7-3 to TRBJ2-3, with 11 bases fitting TRBD2. Germline V gene data show CDR1 as SGHTA and CDR2 as FQGTGA. The CDR3 runs 16 residues. The CDR3 is CASSQRLAGPSDTQYF. CDR3 nucleotide sequence: TGCGCCAGCAGCCAAAGACTAGCGGGGCCCTCAGATACGCAGTATTTT.

This chain uses TRBV29-1 with TRBJ2-1; 9 nucleotides align to TRBD2. Unmatched junction bases numbered 8, after V lost 7 bases and J lost 4 bases. This CDR3 has 14 amino acids. Germline CDR1 is SQVTM and CDR2 is ANQGSEA. In DNA, the CDR3 is TGCAGCGCGGTGGCTAGCGGGATTTACAATGAGCAGTTCTTC. Protein sequence: CSAVASGIYNEQFF.

V gene TRBV20-1 combines with J gene TRBJ2-1, with 7 positions matching TRBD2. Germline CDR1 reads DFQATT; CDR2 reads SNEGSKA (reference sequence). CDR3 length: 12 amino acids. V lost 2 bases and J lost 8; bases outside the gene matches: 3. The chain's CDR3 is CSARSGVDEQFF. The CDR3 bases are TGCAGTGCTAGAAGCGGGGTCGATGAGCAGTTCTTC.

The chain joins TRBV20-1 to TRBJ2-7; D not resolved. Deletions cut 2 bases from V and 3 bases from J, with 11 bases between. The CDR3 spans 13 residues. CDR1 and CDR2 from the germline V gene are DFQATT and SNEGSKA (reference sequence). The CDR3 nucleotides read TGCAGTGCTAGACCTTCGACATTCTACGAGCAGTACTTC. Translation gives CSARPSTFYEQYF.

The gene calls are TRBV10-1 and TRBJ2-5; D might be TRBD1 (6 bases). Between the trimmed V and J ends, which lost 3 bases and 4 bases, there was a span of 12 bases. The CDR3 loop spans 14 amino acids. Germline CDR1 WNHNN, CDR2 SYGVQD (reference sequence). CDR3 coding DNA: TGCGCCAGCAGTGATGCGGGCAGGGGAGAGACCCAGTACTTC. Translation gives CASSDAGRGETQYF.

This sequence joins TRBV10-2 and TRBJ2-2; D is uncertain. Germline V gene sequence: CDR1 WSHSY, CDR2 SAAADI. The CDR3 contains 12 residues. With 6 bases removed from V and 5 bases from J, the gap between germline ends came to 7 bases. CDR3 sequence (DNA): TGCGCCAGCAGAGCCAGAACCGGGGAGCTGTTTTTT. Its protein is CASRARTGELFF.

The gene calls are TRBV7-8 and TRBJ1-5, with D tentatively TRBD1 (5 bases). CDR1 is SGHVS and CDR2 is FQNEAQ in the germline V gene. This CDR3 is built from 14 residues. Deletions cut 5 bases from V and 4 bases from J, with 12 bases between. The CDR3 loop is CASSHRPGNQPQHF. The CDR3 DNA follows: TGTGCCAGCAGCCATCGCCCAGGGAATCAGCCCCAGCATTTT.

This clonotype was counted between two and nine times. The chain recombines TRBV15 with TRBJ2-1; 7 bases match TRBD2. J was trimmed by 10 bases and V by 2 bases; bases with no gene match: 5. This CDR3 is 13 amino acids long. CDR1 is LNHNV and CDR2 is YYDKDF in the germline V gene (reference sequence). The CDR3 region has the DNA TGTGCCACCAGCAGAACAACTAGCGTCGAGCAGTTCTTC. It is translated as CATSRTTSVEQFF.

The rearrangement links TRBV6-1 to TRBJ1-2; D is undetermined. V was shortened by 0 bases and J by 4 bases, with 12 bases between the two germline ends. This CDR3 comprises 15 residues. Germline V CDR1 and CDR2: MNHNS, SASEGT. CDR3 region: CASSEARAPGYGYTF. The CDR3 nucleotides are TGTGCCAGCAGTGAAGCGCGGGCTCCGGGCTATGGCTACACCTTC.

This clonotype counts as medium-sized. The V call is TRBV5-1, the J call TRBJ2-6; D gene ambiguous. V lost 4 bases to trimming and J lost 0 bases, with 8 bases between them. The germline gives CDR1 SGHRS, CDR2 YFSETQ. This CDR3 is built from 15 residues. CDR3 DNA: TGCGCCAGCAGCCACAGATTCTCTGGGGCCAACGTCCTGACTTTC. Translated, it gives CASSHRFSGANVLTF.

J is TRBJ2-6 and V is TRBV15; possibly TRBD1 or TRBD2 for D (5 bases each). The CDR3 loop spans 14 amino acids. The germline gives CDR1 LNHNV, CDR2 YYDKDF (reference sequence). The V and J ends lost 1 base and 4 bases respectively, with 5 bases between them. CDR3 loop: CATSRGDGANVLTF. For the CDR3, the DNA is TGTGCCACCAGCAGAGGGGACGGGGCCAACGTCCTGACTTTC.

The chain couples TRBV20-1 to TRBJ2-1; 10 nucleotides align to TRBD2. The germline CDR1 and CDR2 sequences are DFQATT and SNEGSKA (reference sequence). The CDR3 has 17 amino acids. V shed 0 bases, J shed 8 bases, and the junction held 13 bases outside the gene matches. The CDR3 region has the DNA TGCAGTGCTAGAGATCCAGGGAGCGGGAGGGCAGCAGATGAGCAGTTCTTC. The encoded protein is CSARDPGSGRAADEQFF.